The sequence of this TCR beta chain was determined in a study of shared clonotypes between healthy human individuals. Overall study context: The donor pool was made up of two women and three men aged 18 to 49. The study, taken as a whole, reports: An anticipated effect of sequencing depth on clonotype sharing among donors was recognized.

The CDR3 has 16 residues. Germline-derived CDR1 and CDR2 are MNHEY and SMNVEV (reference sequence). Between the trimmed V and J ends, which lost 3 bases and 0 bases, there was a span of 15 bases. As to this clone: Its antigen remains unidentified.

Unsorted PBMC DNA underwent sequencing on ten immunoSEQ deep assay plates. Produced via immunoSEQ multiplex PCR; TCRdb's table is partial and in-frame only. In the table there are about 480,000 clones, roughly 79% of which are singletons. Unsorted samples relied on roughly 100 million PBMCs, which served as the source of genomic DNA. V usage is TRBV27 and J usage is TRBJ2-7; D gene unclear. Sequencing input: PBMCs. This clonotype originated in a woman in her thirties or forties in good health. Some clones in this sample may be carry-over from other donors' samples. The CDR3 DNA is TGTGCCAGCAGTTTTCAGTTAGGGCTAAGCTCCTACGAGCAGTACTTC. Protein sequence: CASSFQLGLSSYEQYF.